This T cell receptor beta chain was observed in a study of blood T cell repertoires in COVID-19. Libraries were prepared by immunoSEQ multiplex PCR; TCRdb keeps only in-frame clonotypes and omits some of them. The profile covers 95,000 to 100,000 clones, with over 80% appearing a single time and 15% to 20% taken by the ten largest. Germline values: CDR1 SNHLY, CDR2 FYNNEI. The CDR3 runs 14 residues. V dropped 7 bases and J dropped 6; count of bases not matched to a gene: 11. The rearrangement links TRBV2 to TRBJ1-2; the match to TRBD1 covers 7 bases. Specimen: peripheral blood. The origin of this receptor is a man aged 50 to 59 with acute or convalescent COVID-19. The CDR3 here is CASNALRQGDGYTF. The DNA of the CDR3 is TGTGCCAGCAATGCCCTACGACAGGGAGATGGCTACACCTTC.